Presented here are 18 T cell receptor beta chains from one specimen sequenced in a study of cytomegalovirus exposure and HLA in healthy donors. Primers: 60 Vbeta forward and 13 Jbeta reverse. TCRdb's table, derived via immunoSEQ multiplex PCR, lists solely in-frame clones and lacks some. Of roughly 100,000 clones in the sample, approximately 76% are singletons; the top ten hold about 6.6%. The sample consisted of PBMCs. The receptors come from a man between 40 and 49 years old in good health and CMV-seropositive.

In its sample, this clone was seen once. V and J are TRBV6-1 and TRBJ1-1; a possible D gene is TRBD1 (6 bases). The V gene lost 2 bases and the J gene lost 5 bases, with 15 bases spanning the gap. The germline V gene has CDR1 MNHNS and CDR2 SASEGT. This CDR3 comprises 15 residues. This CDR3 reads CASSEMTGGATEAFF. CDR3 DNA: TGTGCCAGCAGTGAAATGACAGGTGGGGCAACTGAAGCTTTCTTT.

The chain uses TRBV7-2 and TRBJ2-3; possibly TRBD2 for D (6 bases). The germline V gene encodes CDR1 SGHTA and CDR2 FQGNSA. The CDR3 has 15 amino acids. V was cut by 7 bases and J by 6 bases, with 20 bases left in between. In DNA, the CDR3 is TGTGCCAGCACCCCTTTCCGGCGGGATTGGGATACGCAGTATTTT. Amino acid sequence: CASTPFRRDWDTQYF.

The chain recombines TRBV9 with TRBJ2-5; tentative D call: TRBD2 (6 bases). Germline loops: CDR1 SGDLS, CDR2 YYNGEE. Trimming took 3 bases from V and 5 from J, leaving 14 bases between them. This CDR3 region has 14 residues. In DNA form, the CDR3 reads TGTGCCAGCAGCGCGGGGGTGGGGCGGGAGACCCAGTACTTC. This gives the protein CASSAGVGRETQYF.

V usage is TRBV5-1 and J usage is TRBJ1-2; 10 bases align to TRBD1. Germline V lookup: CDR1 SGHRS, CDR2 YFSETQ. The CDR3 is 14 amino acids. J was trimmed by 6 bases and V by 3 bases; bases with no gene match: 5. The CDR3 sequence is CASSYRQGADGYTF. The DNA of the CDR3 is TGCGCCAGCAGCTACAGACAGGGGGCGGATGGCTACACCTTC.

The gene calls are TRBV11-2 and TRBJ2-7, with 7 bases matching TRBD1. Trimming took 1 base from V and 1 from J; bases not matched to a gene: 4. The CDR3 runs to 15 residues. Germline V gene sequence: CDR1 SGHAT, CDR2 FQNNGV. CDR3 residues: CASSLAPGQSYEQYF. The CDR3 DNA follows: TGTGCCAGCAGCTTAGCGCCGGGACAGTCCTACGAGCAGTACTTC.

The chain links TRBV7-2 to TRBJ2-5; 11 positions match TRBD2. Germline values: CDR1 SGHTA, CDR2 FQGNSA. The length of the CDR3 is 16 residues. The junction had 7 bases not matched to a gene; V was cut back by 5 bases and J by 2 bases. CDR3 sequence: CASSLRTSGPQETQYF. The DNA for the CDR3 is TGTGCCAGCAGCCTCCGGACTAGCGGGCCACAAGAGACCCAGTACTTC.

J is TRBJ1-4 and V is TRBV4-1, with 10 bases aligning to TRBD1. In germline, CDR1 is MGHRA, CDR2 YSYEKL. There are 20 residues in the CDR3. Trimming cost V 1 base and J 0 bases; bases outside gene matches: 11. CDR3 sequence: CASSQGAFRDRGPTNEKLFF. The CDR3 region has the DNA TGCGCCAGCAGCCAAGGGGCCTTCCGGGACAGGGGTCCAACTAATGAAAAACTGTTTTTT.

V is TRBV5-1 and J is TRBJ1-1; D gene unclear. V lost 2 bases, J lost 1 base, and 6 bases lay in between. Germline V gene data show CDR1 as SGHRS and CDR2 as YFSETQ. The CDR3 loop spans 13 amino acids. CDR3 residues: CASSFSPNTEAFF. The DNA for the CDR3 is TGCGCCAGCAGCTTTAGCCCGAACACTGAAGCTTTCTTT. Together with reference TRBV5-1 and TRBJ1-1, the CDR3 gives the full variable domain: KAGVTQTPRYLIKTRGQQVTLSCSPISGHRSVSWYQQTPGQGLQFLFEYFSETQRNKGNFPGRFSGRQFSNSRSEMNVSTLELGDSALYLCASSFSPNTEAFFGQGTRLTVV.

This rearrangement joins TRBV4-1 to TRBJ1-5; 8 nucleotides align to TRBD1. The V segment lost 0 bases and the J segment 7 bases; nucleotides outside the gene matches: 8. CDR1 MGHRA and CDR2 YSYEKL come from the germline V gene. This CDR3 has 16 amino acids. The DNA for the CDR3 is TGCGCCAGCAGCCAAGAAGAAGGACAGGGAGGGCAGCCCCAGCATTTT. The encoded protein is CASSQEEGQGGQPQHF.

V and J are TRBV10-3 and TRBJ1-1, with D possibly being TRBD1 (6 bases). Germline V CDR1 and CDR2: ENHRY, SYGVKD. Trimming removed 9 bases at V and 1 base at J, with 15 bases between. CDR3 size: 14 residues. The CDR3 DNA follows: TGTGCCATTTCCACAGGGACCTCGAACACTGAAGCTTTCTTT. This encodes CAISTGTSNTEAFF.

In its sample, this clone was seen a few times. Here the CDR3 reads CASSLRREYETQYF. Here the CDR3 DNA reads TGTGCCAGCAGCTTGAGACGGGAGTATGAGACCCAGTACTTC. J is TRBJ2-5 and V is TRBV7-9, with a possible D match to TRBD2 (6 bases). The CDR3 has 14 amino acids. V shed 3 bases and J shed 5 bases, with 13 bases lying between them. Germline V lookup: CDR1 SEHNR, CDR2 FQNEAQ (reference sequence).

V is TRBV11-2 and J is TRBJ1-1; TRBD1 agrees at 8 bases. V was pared by 3 bases and J by 11 bases, with 8 bases of the junction left unmatched. The CDR3 covers 13 residues. In germline, CDR1 is SGHAT, CDR2 FQNNGV. The CDR3 is CASSFPGQGRAFF. In DNA, the CDR3 is TGTGCCAGCAGCTTTCCCGGACAGGGTCGTGCTTTCTTT. Full variable domain (rest looked up from reference TRBV11-2 and TRBJ1-1): EAGVAQSPRYKIIEKRQSVAFWCNPISGHATLYWYQQILGQGPKLLIQFQNNGVVDDSQLPKDRFSAERLKGVDSTLKIQPAKLEDSAVYLCASSFPGQGRAFFGQGTRLTVV.

The chain uses TRBV5-1 and TRBJ1-2; 11 bases are a match to TRBD1. From germline, CDR1 is SGHRS and CDR2 YFSETQ. The CDR3 extends over 14 amino acids. The ends lost 5 bases at V and 6 bases at J; junction bases unmatched: 6. As DNA, the CDR3 is TGCGCCAGCAGTCCAGGGACAGGGGGAGATGGCTACACCTTC. It is translated as CASSPGTGGDGYTF.

This clone was counted only a few times. This chain uses TRBV15 with TRBJ1-2; a weak D match, TRBD1 (5 bases). This CDR3 is 15 amino acids long. V was shortened by 2 bases and J by 6 bases, with 16 bases between the two germline ends. Looked up from germline, CDR1 is LNHNV and CDR2 is YYDKDF (reference sequence). Written as DNA, the CDR3 is TGTGCCACCAGCAGACATGACAGACCTTACGATGGCTACACCTTC. It translates to CATSRHDRPYDGYTF. The full variable domain, completed using reference TRBV15 and TRBJ1-2, is DAMVIQNPRYQVTQFGKPVTLSCSQTLNHNVMYWYQQKSSQAPKLLFHYYDKDFNNEADTPDNFQSRRPNTSFCFLDIRSPGLGDTAMYLCATSRHDRPYDGYTFGSGTRLTVV.

This chain links TRBV27 with TRBJ1-2, with D possibly TRBD1 on 6 matching bases. The V and J ends lost 6 bases and 8 bases respectively, with 25 bases between them. The CDR3 is 16 residues long. Looked up from germline, CDR1 is MNHEY and CDR2 is SMNVEV (reference sequence). CDR3 DNA sequence: TGTGCCAGCAGAGCGGACGGGACACTGGGCTATGGAGGCTACACCTTC. Translation: CASRADGTLGYGGYTF.

The chain recombines TRBV10-2 with TRBJ1-4, with TRBD1 matching over 8 bases. From germline, CDR1 is WSHSY and CDR2 SAAADI. The CDR3 covers 16 residues. The J segment lost 8 bases and the V segment lost 3 bases, leaving 11 bases of the junction unmatched. This CDR3 is CASSDNRQGTREKLFF. CDR3 DNA sequence: TGCGCCAGCAGTGATAACCGACAGGGGACGAGGGAAAAACTGTTTTTT.

The chain couples TRBV14 to TRBJ1-1; TRBD1 matches at 7 bases. Germline-derived CDR1 and CDR2 are SGHDN and FVKESK. V lost 4 bases, J lost 2 bases, and 4 bases stayed unmatched. The CDR3 covers 14 residues. The CDR3 loop reads CASSLGQLNTEAFF. The DNA for the CDR3 is TGTGCCAGCAGCCTGGGACAGCTTAACACTGAAGCTTTCTTT.

The V and J genes are TRBV27 and TRBJ2-2; 10 nucleotides align to TRBD2. The germline V gene encodes CDR1 MNHEY and CDR2 SMNVEV (reference sequence). The trim removed 11 bases at V and 0 bases at J, leaving 6 bases unmatched. The CDR3 length is 15 residues. The CDR3 loop is CASRSGGTNTGELFF. CDR3 in DNA: TGTGCCTCCCGTAGCGGGGGGACGAACACCGGGGAGCTGTTTTTT.